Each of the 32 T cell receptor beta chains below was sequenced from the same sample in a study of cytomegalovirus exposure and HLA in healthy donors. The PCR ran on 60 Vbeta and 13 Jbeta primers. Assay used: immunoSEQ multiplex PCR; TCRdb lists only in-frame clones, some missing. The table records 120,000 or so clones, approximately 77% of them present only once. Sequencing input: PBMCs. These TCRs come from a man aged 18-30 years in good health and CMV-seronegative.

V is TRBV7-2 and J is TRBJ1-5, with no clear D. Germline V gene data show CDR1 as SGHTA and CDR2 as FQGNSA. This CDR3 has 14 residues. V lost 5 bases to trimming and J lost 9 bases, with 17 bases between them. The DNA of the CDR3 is TGTGCCAGCAGCGAACTCCGGGGTCTACGGCCCCAGCATTTT. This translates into CASSELRGLRPQHF.

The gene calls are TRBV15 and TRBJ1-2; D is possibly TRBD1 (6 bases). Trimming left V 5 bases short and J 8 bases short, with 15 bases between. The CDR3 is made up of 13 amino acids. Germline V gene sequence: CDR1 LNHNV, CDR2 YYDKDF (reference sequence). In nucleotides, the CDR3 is TGTGCCACCAGCCCGGGACAACCACTGGGCTACACCTTC. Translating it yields CATSPGQPLGYTF.

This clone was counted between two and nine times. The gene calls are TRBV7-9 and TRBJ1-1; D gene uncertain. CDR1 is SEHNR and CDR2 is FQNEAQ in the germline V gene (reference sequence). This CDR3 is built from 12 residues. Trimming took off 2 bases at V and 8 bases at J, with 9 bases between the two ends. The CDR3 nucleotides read TGTGCCAGCAGCTTATGGGAGGAGGAAGCTTTCTTT. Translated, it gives CASSLWEEEAFF.

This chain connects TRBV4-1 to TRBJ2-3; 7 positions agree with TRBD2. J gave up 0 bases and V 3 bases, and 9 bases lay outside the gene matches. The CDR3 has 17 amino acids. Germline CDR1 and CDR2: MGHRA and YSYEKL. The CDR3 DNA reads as TGCGCCAGCAGCCATGAGTCCCCGGGGGGTAGCACAGATACGCAGTATTTT. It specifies CASSHESPGGSTDTQYF.

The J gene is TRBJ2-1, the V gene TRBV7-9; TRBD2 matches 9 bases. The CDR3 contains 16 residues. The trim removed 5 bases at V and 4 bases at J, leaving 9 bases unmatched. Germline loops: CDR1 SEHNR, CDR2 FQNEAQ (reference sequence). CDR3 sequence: CASSGRLAEPYNEQFF. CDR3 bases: TGTGCCAGCAGCGGAAGACTAGCGGAACCTTACAATGAGCAGTTCTTC. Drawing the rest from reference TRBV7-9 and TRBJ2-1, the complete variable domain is DTGVSQNPRHKITKRGQNVTFRCDPISEHNRLYWYRQTLGQGPEFLTYFQNEAQLEKSRLLSDRFSAERPKGSFSTLEIQRTEQGDSAMYLCASSGRLAEPYNEQFFGPGTRLTVL.

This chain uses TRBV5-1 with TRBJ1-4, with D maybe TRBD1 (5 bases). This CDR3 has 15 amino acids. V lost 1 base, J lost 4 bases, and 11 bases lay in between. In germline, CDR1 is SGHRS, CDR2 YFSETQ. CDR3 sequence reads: CASSLIDRNNEKLFF. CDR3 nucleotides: TGCGCCAGCAGCTTGATTGACAGAAATAATGAAAAACTGTTTTTT.

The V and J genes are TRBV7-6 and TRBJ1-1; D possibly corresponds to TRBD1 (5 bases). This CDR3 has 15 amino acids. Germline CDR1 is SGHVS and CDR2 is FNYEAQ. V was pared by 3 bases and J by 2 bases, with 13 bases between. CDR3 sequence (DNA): TGTGCCAGCAGCTTGGGATCGACAGTTAACACTGAAGCTTTCTTT. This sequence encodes CASSLGSTVNTEAFF.

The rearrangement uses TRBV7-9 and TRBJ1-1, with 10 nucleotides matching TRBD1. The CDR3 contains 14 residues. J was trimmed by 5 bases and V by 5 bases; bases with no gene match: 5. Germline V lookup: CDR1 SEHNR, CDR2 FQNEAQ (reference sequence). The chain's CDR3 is CASSPRDRGTEAFF. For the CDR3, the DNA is TGTGCCAGCAGCCCGCGGGACAGGGGAACTGAAGCTTTCTTT. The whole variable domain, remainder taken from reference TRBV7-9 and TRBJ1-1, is DTGVSQNPRHKITKRGQNVTFRCDPISEHNRLYWYRQTLGQGPEFLTYFQNEAQLEKSRLLSDRFSAERPKGSFSTLEIQRTEQGDSAMYLCASSPRDRGTEAFFGQGTRLTVV.

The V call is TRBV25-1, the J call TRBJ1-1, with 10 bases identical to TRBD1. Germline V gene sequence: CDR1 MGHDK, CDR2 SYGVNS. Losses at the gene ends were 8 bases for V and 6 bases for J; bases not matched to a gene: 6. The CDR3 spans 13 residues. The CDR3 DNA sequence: TGTGCCAGCGGGGGACAGGGGTCCGCTGAAGCTTTCTTT. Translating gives CASGGQGSAEAFF.

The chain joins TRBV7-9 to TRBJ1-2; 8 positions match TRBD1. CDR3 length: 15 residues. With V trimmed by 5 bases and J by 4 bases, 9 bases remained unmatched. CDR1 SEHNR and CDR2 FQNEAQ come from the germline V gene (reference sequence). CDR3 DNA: TGTGCCAGCAGCCCCGGACAGGGATATTCCTATGGCTACACCTTC. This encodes CASSPGQGYSYGYTF.

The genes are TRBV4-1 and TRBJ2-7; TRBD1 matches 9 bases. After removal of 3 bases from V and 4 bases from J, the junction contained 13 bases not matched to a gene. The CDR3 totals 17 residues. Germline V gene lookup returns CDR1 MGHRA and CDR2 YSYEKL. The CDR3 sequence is CASSHNPPGQGLYEQYF. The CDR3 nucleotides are TGCGCCAGCAGCCACAACCCCCCGGGACAGGGCCTGTACGAGCAGTACTTC.

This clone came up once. Here the CDR3 DNA reads TGTGCCAGTAGTCGAGACAGGGGGTTATCGGGTGAGCAGTTCTTC. Protein: CASSRDRGLSGEQFF. The chain joins TRBV19 to TRBJ2-1; 9 bases are a match to TRBD1. From germline, CDR1 is LNHDA and CDR2 SQIVND (reference sequence). This CDR3 has 15 residues. Trimming took 5 bases from V and 9 from J; bases not matched to a gene: 11.

The CDR3 spells CASSFPSGSGGGGSYEQYF. CDR3 DNA: TGCGCCAGCAGCTTCCCCAGTGGTAGCGGCGGGGGAGGTTCCTACGAGCAGTACTTC. J is TRBJ2-7 and V is TRBV5-1; 7 nucleotides agree with TRBD2. The germline V gene has CDR1 SGHRS and CDR2 YFSETQ. The CDR3 has 19 residues. The ends lost 2 bases at V and 1 base at J; junction bases unmatched: 18.

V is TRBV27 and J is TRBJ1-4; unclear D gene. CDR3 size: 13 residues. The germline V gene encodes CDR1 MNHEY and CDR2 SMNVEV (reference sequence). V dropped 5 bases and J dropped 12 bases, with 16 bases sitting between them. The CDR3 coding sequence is TGTGCCAGCAGTGCCCAGGAGGGTGAGGAACTGTTTTTT. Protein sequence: CASSAQEGEELFF.

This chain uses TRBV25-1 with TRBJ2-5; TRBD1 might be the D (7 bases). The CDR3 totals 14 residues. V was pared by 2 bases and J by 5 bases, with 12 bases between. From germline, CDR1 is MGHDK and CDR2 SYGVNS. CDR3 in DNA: TGTGCCAGCAGTGAAGGGCCAGGGGGGGAGACCCAGTACTTC. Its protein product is CASSEGPGGETQYF.

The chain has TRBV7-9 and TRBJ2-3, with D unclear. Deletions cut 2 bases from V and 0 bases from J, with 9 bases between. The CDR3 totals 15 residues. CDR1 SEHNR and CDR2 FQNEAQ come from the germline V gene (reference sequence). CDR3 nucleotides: TGTGCCAGCAGCTTATCAAGCGCTAGCACAGATACGCAGTATTTT. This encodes CASSLSSASTDTQYF.

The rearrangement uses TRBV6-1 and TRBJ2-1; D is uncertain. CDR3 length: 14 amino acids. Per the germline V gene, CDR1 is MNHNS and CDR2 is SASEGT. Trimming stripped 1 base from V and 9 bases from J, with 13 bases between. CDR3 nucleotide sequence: TGTGCCAGCAGTGAAGTGGCAATTCGCGGTGAGCAGTTCTTC. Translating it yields CASSEVAIRGEQFF.

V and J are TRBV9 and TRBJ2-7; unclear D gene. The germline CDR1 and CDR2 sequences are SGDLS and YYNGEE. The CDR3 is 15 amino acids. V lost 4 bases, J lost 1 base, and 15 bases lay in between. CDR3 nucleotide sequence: TGTGCCAGCAGCCCCAATGCGCAAGCTTCCTACGAGCAGTACTTC. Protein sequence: CASSPNAQASYEQYF.

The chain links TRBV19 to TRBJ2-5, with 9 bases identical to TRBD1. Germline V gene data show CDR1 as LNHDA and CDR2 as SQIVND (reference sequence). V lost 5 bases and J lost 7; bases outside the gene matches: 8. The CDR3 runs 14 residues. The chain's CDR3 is CASSPGQGIRTQYF. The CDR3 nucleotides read TGTGCCAGTAGTCCTGGACAGGGGATTAGGACCCAGTACTTC. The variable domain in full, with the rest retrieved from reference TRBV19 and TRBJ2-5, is DGGITQSPKYLFRKEGQNVTLSCEQNLNHDAMYWYRQDPGQGLRLIYYSQIVNDFQKGDIAEGYSVSREKKESFPLTVTSAQKNPTAFYLCASSPGQGIRTQYFGPGTRLLVL.

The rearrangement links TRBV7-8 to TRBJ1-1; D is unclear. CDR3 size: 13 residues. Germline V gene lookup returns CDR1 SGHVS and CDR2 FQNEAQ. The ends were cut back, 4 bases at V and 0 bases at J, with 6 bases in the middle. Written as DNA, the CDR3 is TGTGCCAGCAGCTCCCAGATGAACACTGAAGCTTTCTTT. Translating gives CASSSQMNTEAFF.

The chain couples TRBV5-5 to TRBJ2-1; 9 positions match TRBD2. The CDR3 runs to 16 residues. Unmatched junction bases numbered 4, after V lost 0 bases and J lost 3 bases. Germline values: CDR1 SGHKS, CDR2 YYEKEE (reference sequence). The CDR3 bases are TGTGCCAGCAGCTTGGAGACTAGCGGAATCTACAATGAGCAGTTCTTC. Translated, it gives CASSLETSGIYNEQFF.

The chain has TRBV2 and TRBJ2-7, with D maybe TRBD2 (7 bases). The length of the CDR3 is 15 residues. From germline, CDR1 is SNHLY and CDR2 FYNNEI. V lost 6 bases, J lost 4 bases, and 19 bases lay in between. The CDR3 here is CASRRPGEGGYEQYF. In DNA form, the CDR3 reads TGTGCCAGCAGGCGCCCGGGGGAGGGGGGGTACGAGCAGTACTTC.

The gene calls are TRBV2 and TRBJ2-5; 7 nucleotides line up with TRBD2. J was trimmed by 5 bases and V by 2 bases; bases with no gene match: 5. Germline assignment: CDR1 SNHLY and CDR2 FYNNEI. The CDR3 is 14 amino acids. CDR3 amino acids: CASSEWSSGETQYF. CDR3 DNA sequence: TGTGCCAGCAGTGAATGGTCTAGCGGTGAGACCCAGTACTTC.

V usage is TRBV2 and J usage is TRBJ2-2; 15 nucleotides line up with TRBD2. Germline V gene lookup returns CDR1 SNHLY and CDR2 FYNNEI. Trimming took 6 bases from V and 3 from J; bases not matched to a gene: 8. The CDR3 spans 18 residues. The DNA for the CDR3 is TGTGCCAGCAGGACAGGACTAGCGGGGGGGCCGGACACCGGGGAGCTGTTTTTT. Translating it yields CASRTGLAGGPDTGELFF.

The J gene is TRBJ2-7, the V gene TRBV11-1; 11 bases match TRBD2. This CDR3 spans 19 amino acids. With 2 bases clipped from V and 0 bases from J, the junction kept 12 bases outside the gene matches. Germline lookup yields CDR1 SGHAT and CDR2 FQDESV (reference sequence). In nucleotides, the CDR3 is TGTGCCAGCAGCTTAAGTTGGTTAGCGGGGGGGCCGATCTCCTACGAGCAGTACTTC. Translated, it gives CASSLSWLAGGPISYEQYF.

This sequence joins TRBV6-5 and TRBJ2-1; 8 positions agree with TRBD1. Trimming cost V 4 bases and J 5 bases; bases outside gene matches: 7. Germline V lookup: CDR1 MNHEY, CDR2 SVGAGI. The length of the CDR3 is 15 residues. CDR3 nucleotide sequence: TGTGCCAGCAGTTTAGGGACAGGTCTAAACAATGAGCAGTTCTTC. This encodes CASSLGTGLNNEQFF.

The DNA of the CDR3 is TGCGCCAGCAGCATAGGGACAGCCTCTAACTATGGCTACACCTTC. It is translated as CASSIGTASNYGYTF. The rearrangement links TRBV5-1 to TRBJ1-2; 7 bases fit TRBD1. Germline V gene data show CDR1 as SGHRS and CDR2 as YFSETQ. The CDR3 is 15 amino acids. Unmatched junction bases numbered 6, after V lost 4 bases and J lost 0 bases.

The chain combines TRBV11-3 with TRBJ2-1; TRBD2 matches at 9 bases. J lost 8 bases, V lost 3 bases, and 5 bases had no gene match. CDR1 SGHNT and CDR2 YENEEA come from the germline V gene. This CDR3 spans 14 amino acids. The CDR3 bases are TGTGCCAGCAGCTTCCGTAGCGGGGGCTATGAGCAGTTCTTC. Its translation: CASSFRSGGYEQFF.

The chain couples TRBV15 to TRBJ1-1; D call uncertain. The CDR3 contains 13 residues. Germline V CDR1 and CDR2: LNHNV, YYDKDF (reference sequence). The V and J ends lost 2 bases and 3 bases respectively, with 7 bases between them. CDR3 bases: TGTGCCACCAGCAGATCCGGGGACACTGAAGCTTTCTTT. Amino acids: CATSRSGDTEAFF.

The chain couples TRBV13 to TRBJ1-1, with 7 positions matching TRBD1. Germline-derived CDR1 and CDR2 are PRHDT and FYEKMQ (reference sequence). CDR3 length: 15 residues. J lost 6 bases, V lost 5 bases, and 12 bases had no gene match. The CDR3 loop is CASSKYPGQSAEAFF. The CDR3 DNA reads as TGTGCCAGCAGCAAATATCCGGGACAGTCGGCTGAAGCTTTCTTT. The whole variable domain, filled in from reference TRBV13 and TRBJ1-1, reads AAGVIQSPRHLIKEKRETATLKCYPIPRHDTVYWYQQGPGQDPQFLISFYEKMQSDKGSIPDRFSAQQFSDYHSELNMSSLELGDSALYFCASSKYPGQSAEAFFGQGTRLTVV.

The CDR3: CASSQNIGGGAYEQYF. Written as DNA, the CDR3 is TGCGCCAGCAGCCAAAATATAGGCGGGGGGGCCTACGAGCAGTACTTC. This rearrangement joins TRBV4-1 to TRBJ2-7; 9 nucleotides line up with TRBD2. The germline gives CDR1 MGHRA, CDR2 YSYEKL. The V segment lost 2 bases and the J segment 2 bases; nucleotides outside the gene matches: 7. The CDR3 length is 16 residues.

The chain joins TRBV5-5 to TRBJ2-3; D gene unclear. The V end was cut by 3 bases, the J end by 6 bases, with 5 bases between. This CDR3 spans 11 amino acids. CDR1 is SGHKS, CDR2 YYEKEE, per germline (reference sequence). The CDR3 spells CASSSFDTQYF. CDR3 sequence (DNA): TGTGCCAGCAGCTCATTTGATACGCAGTATTTT.